A selection of T cell receptor beta chains follows, all from one sample in a study of PD-1 blockade in classical Hodgkin lymphoma. Using immunoSEQ multiplex PCR, the repertoire was profiled, and TCRdb retains in-frame clones only, with some absent. Of around 22,000 clones listed, 80% are singletons. The specimen comprised peripheral blood mononuclear cells (PBMCs), sampled before the second cycle of nivolumab. The receptors come from a human donor with classical Hodgkin lymphoma. The CDR3 runs from the conserved cysteine through the conserved F or W. The order of the fields is V gene, D gene, J gene, clone size, CDR3 protein, CDR3 DNA. D genes are given only for firm matches. Size values are once, few and many counts, or a class for expanded clones, and some rows have none.

TRBV7-9,-,TRBJ1-1,-,CASSFLQYTEAFF,TGTGCCAGCAGCTTTTTACAGTACACTGAAGCTTTCTTT
TRBV4-2,TRBD1,TRBJ2-1,-,CASSQEPGQSYNEQFF,TGTGCCAGCAGCCAGGAACCGGGACAGAGCTACAATGAGCAGTTCTTC
TRBV19,-,TRBJ2-3,-,CASSIDLRGLQYF,TGTGCCAGTAGTATAGATCTGAGGGGACTGCAGTATTTT
TRBV11-2,TRBD1,TRBJ1-6,-,CASSLGAGGLSYNSPLHF,TGTGCCAGCAGCTTAGGGGCAGGGGGACTCTCCTATAATTCACCCCTCCACTTT
TRBV6-9,-,TRBJ2-1,-,CASSYRTIHYNEQFF,TGTGCCAGCAGTTATAGGACTATTCACTACAATGAGCAGTTCTTC
TRBV28,TRBD1,TRBJ1-2,-,CASRSGQGGSGYTF,TGTGCCAGCAGGTCAGGACAGGGGGGTTCTGGCTACACCTTC
TRBV5-8,TRBD1,TRBJ1-2,-,CASSLVPGQTNYGYTF,TGTGCCAGCAGCCTCGTCCCGGGACAGACCAACTATGGCTACACCTTC
TRBV5-6,-,TRBJ1-6,-,CASSLGETEDYNSPLHF,TGTGCCAGCAGCTTGGGTGAGACAGAGGACTATAATTCACCCCTCCACTTT
TRBV7-2,TRBD1,TRBJ2-5,-,CASTRTGGETQYF,TGTGCCAGCACCCGGACAGGCGGAGAGACCCAGTACTTC
TRBV6-5,-,TRBJ1-1,-,CASSQAPQGGTEAFF,TGTGCCAGCAGCCAGGCACCTCAGGGAGGGACTGAAGCTTTCTTT
TRBV28,TRBD2,TRBJ2-5,once,CASSLTSGGQETQYF,TGTGCCAGCAGTTTGACTAGCGGGGGCCAAGAGACCCAGTACTTC
TRBV19,TRBD2,TRBJ2-5,-,CASSVTSGLQETQYF,TGTGCCAGTAGTGTGACTAGCGGGTTGCAAGAGACCCAGTACTTC
TRBV18,-,TRBJ2-7,-,CASSPGTYEQYF,TGTGCCAGCTCGCCGGGGACCTACGAGCAGTACTTC
TRBV11-2,-,TRBJ2-5,few,CASSSPVEWGETQYF,TGTGCCAGCAGCTCACCGGTAGAGTGGGGAGAGACCCAGTACTTC
TRBV19,-,TRBJ2-1,-,CASSNRPVDEQFF,TGTGCCAGTAGTAACCGGCCGGTCGATGAGCAGTTCTTC
TRBV5-1,-,TRBJ2-5,few,CASRTGTAKETQYF,TGCGCCAGCAGAACCGGGACCGCGAAAGAGACCCAGTACTTC
TRBV6-5,TRBD1,TRBJ1-2,-,CASSARTGGDYGYTF,TGTGCCAGCAGTGCTCGCACAGGGGGCGACTATGGCTACACCTTC
TRBV5-6,TRBD2,TRBJ2-2,-,CASSLDPSGYGELFF,TGTGCCAGCAGCCTTGATCCTAGCGGGTACGGGGAGCTGTTTTTT
TRBV5-1,-,TRBJ2-5,-,CASSPGRGARETQYF,TGCGCCAGCAGCCCGGGACGGGGGGCTCGGGAGACCCAGTACTTC
TRBV4-1,TRBD2,TRBJ2-7,-,CASSQEAGEPLSYEQYF,TGCGCCAGCAGCCAAGAGGCGGGGGAACCGCTCTCCTACGAGCAGTACTTC
TRBV5-4,TRBD1,TRBJ2-5,-,CASSTPGQGKETQYF,TGTGCCAGCAGCACCCCGGGACAGGGGAAAGAGACCCAGTACTTC
TRBV25-1,-,TRBJ1-6,few,CASSDRHSNSPLHF,TGTGCCAGCAGTGATCGTCATTCTAATTCACCCCTCCACTTT
TRBV27,TRBD1,TRBJ1-6,medium-sized,CASSPGTGYSPLHF,TGTGCCAGCAGTCCCGGGACAGGGTATTCACCCCTCCACTTT
TRBV9,TRBD2,TRBJ2-1,-,CASSVDMGLGIMDEQFF,TGTGCCAGCAGCGTAGATATGGGACTAGGAATAATGGATGAGCAGTTCTTC
TRBV19,-,TRBJ1-1,-,CASSINSNTEAFF,TGTGCCAGTAGTATAAACAGTAACACTGAAGCTTTCTTT
TRBV11-2,TRBD2,TRBJ2-3,-,CASSLRASGNTDTQYF,TGTGCCAGCAGCTTAAGGGCTAGCGGAAACACAGATACGCAGTATTTT
TRBV2,-,TRBJ2-2,-,CASSDNPNTGELFF,TGTGCCAGCAGTGACAACCCGAACACCGGGGAGCTGTTTTTT
TRBV11-3,TRBD2,TRBJ2-1,once,CASSRSSGAYNEQFF,TGTGCCAGCAGCAGAAGTAGCGGGGCCTACAATGAGCAGTTCTTC
TRBV27,-,TRBJ1-5,-,CASSPNRDQPQHF,TGTGCCAGCAGTCCAAACAGGGATCAGCCCCAGCATTTT
TRBV5-4,-,TRBJ2-2,-,CASSFGSGSTGELFF,TGTGCCAGCAGCTTCGGCAGCGGCAGCACCGGGGAGCTGTTTTTT
TRBV7-9,TRBD1,TRBJ1-4,-,CASSRQGRGKLFF,TGTGCCAGCAGCAGACAGGGGCGCGGAAAACTGTTTTTT
TRBV15,TRBD1,TRBJ1-1,-,CATSREDRYDTEAFF,TGTGCCACCAGCAGAGAGGACAGGTATGACACTGAAGCTTTCTTT
TRBV7-2,TRBD1,TRBJ2-2,-,CASSLDWQGARTGELFF,TGTGCCAGCAGCTTAGATTGGCAGGGGGCACGGACCGGGGAGCTGTTTTTT
TRBV4-2,-,TRBJ1-2,-,CASSPPGLDGYTF,TGTGCCAGCAGCCCCCCCGGGTTGGATGGCTACACCTTC
TRBV28,TRBD1,TRBJ1-4,-,CASINRGLAEKLFF,TGTGCCAGCATAAACAGGGGGCTGGCTGAAAAACTGTTTTTT
TRBV2,-,TRBJ2-5,-,CASSEGQGLTQYF,TGTGCCAGCAGTGAAGGGCAGGGGCTGACCCAGTACTTC
TRBV6-5,-,TRBJ1-2,-,CASSWAEYYGYTF,TGTGCCAGCAGTTGGGCAGAATACTATGGCTACACCTTC
TRBV2,TRBD1,TRBJ1-2,-,CASSDTGVYGYTF,TGTGCCAGCAGTGATACAGGGGTCTATGGCTACACCTTC
TRBV7-9,-,TRBJ2-3,few,CASSPRHPETQYF,TGTGCCAGCAGCCCGCGACACCCAGAGACGCAGTATTTT
TRBV7-9,-,TRBJ1-2,-,CASSSGSYYGYTF,TGTGCCAGCAGCTCCGGGAGCTACTATGGCTACACCTTC
TRBV2,-,TRBJ1-1,-,CASSEPWVGNTEAFF,TGTGCCAGCAGTGAACCTTGGGTAGGCAACACTGAAGCTTTCTTT
TRBV7-9,-,TRBJ1-2,-,CASSSTGDYGYTF,TGTGCCAGCAGCTCGACGGGCGACTATGGCTACACCTTC
TRBV4-1,TRBD2,TRBJ2-5,-,CASSQGWGGSHETQYF,TGCGCCAGCAGCCAAGGGTGGGGGGGGTCCCATGAGACCCAGTACTTC
TRBV6-5,-,TRBJ1-4,-,CASSSLGTNNEKLFF,TGTGCCAGCAGTTCCCTCGGGACTAATAATGAAAAACTGTTTTTT
TRBV4-3,-,TRBJ2-7,-,CASSQDPGTTYEQYF,TGCGCCAGCAGCCAAGATCCAGGGACAACCTACGAGCAGTACTTC
TRBV4-3,-,TRBJ2-5,-,CASSQDYFDVTQYF,TGCGCCAGCAGCCAGGATTACTTCGATGTGACCCAGTACTTC
TRBV30,TRBD1,TRBJ2-7,once,CAWSLPGQIYEQYF,TGTGCCTGGAGTTTACCGGGACAGATCTACGAGCAGTACTTC
TRBV27,-,TRBJ1-6,-,CASRTGGDSPLHF,TGTGCCAGCCGAACAGGCGGAGATTCACCCCTCCACTTT
TRBV5-1,TRBD1,TRBJ2-4,-,CASSETAGTGRLIQYF,TGCGCCAGCAGCGAAACCGCCGGGACAGGTCGTCTCATTCAGTACTTC
TRBV5-6,-,TRBJ2-3,-,CASSLSEKRQYF,TGTGCCAGCAGCTTATCGGAAAAAAGGCAGTATTTT
TRBV5-1,-,TRBJ2-2,once,CASSVQDTGELFF,TGCGCCAGCAGCGTACAAGACACCGGGGAGCTGTTTTTT
TRBV9,-,TRBJ2-3,-,CASSVARTGGTDTQYF,TGTGCCAGCAGCGTAGCTAGGACTGGGGGAACAGATACGCAGTATTTT
TRBV6-5,TRBD2,TRBJ2-1,-,CASSYSTSEYEQFF,TGTGCCAGCAGTTACTCGACTAGCGAGTATGAGCAGTTCTTC
TRBV6-1,-,TRBJ1-6,few,CASSESEDNSPLHF,TGTGCCAGCAGTGAATCGGAGGATAATTCACCCCTCCACTTT
TRBV30,TRBD2,TRBJ2-3,-,CAWSGTSGWDTQYF,TGTGCCTGGAGTGGGACTAGCGGATGGGATACGCAGTATTTT
TRBV7-9,-,TRBJ2-1,-,CASSLSSQGKRNEQFF,TGTGCCAGCAGCTTGAGTTCGCAGGGAAAACGTAATGAGCAGTTCTTC
TRBV11-2,TRBD2,TRBJ2-1,-,CASSLLAGNSYNEQFF,TGTGCCAGCAGCCTGCTAGCGGGTAACTCCTACAATGAGCAGTTCTTC
TRBV4-3,-,TRBJ2-7,-,CASSQGPRGEAEQYF,TGCGCCAGCAGCCAAGGTCCGCGTGGGGAGGCCGAGCAGTACTTC